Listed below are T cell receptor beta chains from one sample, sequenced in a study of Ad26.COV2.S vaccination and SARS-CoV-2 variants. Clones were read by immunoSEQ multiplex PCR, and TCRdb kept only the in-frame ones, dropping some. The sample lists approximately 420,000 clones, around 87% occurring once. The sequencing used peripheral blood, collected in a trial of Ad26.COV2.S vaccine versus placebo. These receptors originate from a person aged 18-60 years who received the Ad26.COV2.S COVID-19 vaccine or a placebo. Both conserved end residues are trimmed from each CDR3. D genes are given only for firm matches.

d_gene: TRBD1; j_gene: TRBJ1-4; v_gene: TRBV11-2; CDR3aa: ASSLDPGQGLEKLF
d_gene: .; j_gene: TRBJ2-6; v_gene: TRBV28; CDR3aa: ASSLSSGANVLT
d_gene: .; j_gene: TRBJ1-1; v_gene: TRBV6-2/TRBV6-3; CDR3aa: ASSYSRPDKDTEAF
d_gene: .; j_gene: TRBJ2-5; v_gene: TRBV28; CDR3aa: ASSFGTLLGETQY
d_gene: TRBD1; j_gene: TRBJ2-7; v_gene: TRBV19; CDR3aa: ASSSRQGWVEQY
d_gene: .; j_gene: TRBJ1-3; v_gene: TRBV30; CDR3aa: AWSVEVTLGRAGSSGNTIY
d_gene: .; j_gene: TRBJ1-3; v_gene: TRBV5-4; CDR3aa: ASSLGPSSGNTIY
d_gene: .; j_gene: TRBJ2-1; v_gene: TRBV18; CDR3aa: ASSRGASLYNEQF
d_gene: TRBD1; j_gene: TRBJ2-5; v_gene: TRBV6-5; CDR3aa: ASQLRDRPETQY
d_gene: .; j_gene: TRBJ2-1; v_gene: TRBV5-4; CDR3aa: ASSRGYNEQF
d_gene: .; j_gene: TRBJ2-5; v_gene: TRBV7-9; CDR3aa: ASSPRWAGGQETQY
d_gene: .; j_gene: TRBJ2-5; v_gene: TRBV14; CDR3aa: ASSQFQETQY
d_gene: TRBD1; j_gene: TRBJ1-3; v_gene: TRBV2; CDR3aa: ASSFELSPGQIY
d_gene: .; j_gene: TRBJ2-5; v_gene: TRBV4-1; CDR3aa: ASSQGSSAAEETQY
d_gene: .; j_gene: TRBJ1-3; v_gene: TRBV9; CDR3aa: ASSVDEVWHTIY
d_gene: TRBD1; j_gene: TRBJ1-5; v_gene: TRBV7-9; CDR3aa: ASPGQGAWGNQPQH
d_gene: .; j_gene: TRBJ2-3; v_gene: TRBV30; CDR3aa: AGGLLTTQY
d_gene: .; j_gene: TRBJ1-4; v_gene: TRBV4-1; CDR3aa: ASSQPRGRKTNEKLF
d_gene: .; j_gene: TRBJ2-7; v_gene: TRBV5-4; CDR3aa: ASSLGVASYEQY
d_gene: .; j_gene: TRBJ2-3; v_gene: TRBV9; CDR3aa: ASSVVQTTTDTQY
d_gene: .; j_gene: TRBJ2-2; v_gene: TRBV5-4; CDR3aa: ASSLVPTGELF
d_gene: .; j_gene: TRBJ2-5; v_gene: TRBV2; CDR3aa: ASSELRGVETQY
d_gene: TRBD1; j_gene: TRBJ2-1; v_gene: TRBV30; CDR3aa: AWSPGQGVNNEQF
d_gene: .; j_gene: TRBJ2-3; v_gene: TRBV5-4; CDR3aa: ASSLEGGPSDTQY
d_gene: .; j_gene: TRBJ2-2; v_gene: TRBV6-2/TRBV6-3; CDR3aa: ASSHPEPPLSTGELF
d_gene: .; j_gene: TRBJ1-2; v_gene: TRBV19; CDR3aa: ASTKSPNYGYT
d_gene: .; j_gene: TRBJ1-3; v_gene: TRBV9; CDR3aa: ASSVASSGNTIY
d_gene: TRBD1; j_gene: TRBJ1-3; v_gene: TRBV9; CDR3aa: ASSVRGGSGNTIY
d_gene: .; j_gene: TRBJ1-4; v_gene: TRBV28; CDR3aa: ASRESEKLF